The 10 T cell receptor beta chains in this list originate from one sample, sequenced in a study of PD-1 blockade in classical Hodgkin lymphoma. Profiled with immunoSEQ multiplex PCR; TCRdb holds only in-frame clones, not every one. Altogether 120,000 to 150,000 clones are present, nearly 80% being singletons, with the ten largest covering roughly 9.8%. Each of the patients experienced relapse following autologous stem cell transplantation, and their brentuximab vedotin exposure differed. Sequences were derived from peripheral blood mononuclear cells (PBMCs), sampled before the second cycle of nivolumab. These receptors all come from a human donor with classical Hodgkin lymphoma.

The chain couples TRBV5-1 to TRBJ2-5; D possibly corresponds to TRBD2 (6 bases). V lost 0 bases and J 1 base, leaving 13 bases between the germline ends. Germline V gives CDR1 SGHRS, CDR2 YFSETQ. The CDR3 contains 16 residues. CDR3 DNA sequence: TGCGCCAGCAGCTTGGCCCGGTGGGGGGTCCAAGAGACCCAGTACTTC. Translation: CASSLARWGVQETQYF. Full variable domain (rest looked up from reference TRBV5-1 and TRBJ2-5): KAGVTQTPRYLIKTRGQQVTLSCSPISGHRSVSWYQQTPGQGLQFLFEYFSETQRNKGNFPGRFSGRQFSNSRSEMNVSTLELGDSALYLCASSLARWGVQETQYFGPGTRLLVL.

The chain employs TRBV9 and TRBJ1-2, with 8 bases identical to TRBD1. Per germline, CDR1 SGDLS and CDR2 YYNGEE. This CDR3 has 13 amino acids. V shed 0 bases, J shed 8 bases, and the junction held 3 bases outside the gene matches. The CDR3 coding sequence is TGTGCCAGCAGCGTAGGTCAGGGGGCCGGCTACACCTTC. It encodes CASSVGQGAGYTF. The full variable domain, its missing parts supplied by reference TRBV9 and TRBJ1-2, is DSGVTQTPKHLITATGQRVTLRCSPRSGDLSVYWYQQSLDQGLQFLIQYYNGEERAKGNILERFSAQQFPDLHSELNLSSLELGDSALYFCASSVGQGAGYTFGSGTRLTVV.

The chain links TRBV10-3 to TRBJ1-1; 7 bases align to TRBD1. The length of the CDR3 is 14 residues. After removal of 6 bases from V and 2 bases from J, the junction contained 6 bases not matched to a gene. In germline, CDR1 is ENHRY, CDR2 SYGVKD. The CDR3 region is CAISHRGGNTEAFF. Written as DNA, the CDR3 is TGTGCCATCAGCCACAGGGGCGGAAACACTGAAGCTTTCTTT.

In its sample, this clone was seen once. It is unclear where the CDR3 begins or ends on the DNA, so no DNA is shown, and the CDR3 is as TCRdb lists it. The J gene is TRBJ2-7, the V gene TRBV2; the table assigns TRBD1, which was not confirmed against the DNA. Per germline, CDR1 SNHLY and CDR2 FYNNEI. The CDR3 spans 14 amino acids, including both terminal residues. This CDR3 is CASSTSDRLGEQYF.

The rearrangement joins TRBV7-7 to TRBJ2-5; D remains unclear. Germline V gene lookup returns CDR1 SSHAT and CDR2 FNYEAQ (reference sequence). This CDR3 contains 15 residues. The V gene lost 4 bases and the J gene lost 2 bases, with 14 bases spanning the gap. The CDR3 reads CASSSLTGGQETQYF. The CDR3 nucleotides are TGTGCCAGCAGCTCCCTGACCGGTGGGCAAGAGACCCAGTACTTC. Full variable domain (missing parts from reference TRBV7-7 and TRBJ2-5): GAGVSQSPRYKVTKRGQDVTLRCDPISSHATLYWYQQALGQGPEFLTYFNYEAQPDKSGLPSDRFSAERPEGSISTLTIQRTEQRDSAMYRCASSSLTGGQETQYFGPGTRLLVL.

The rearrangement joins TRBV18 to TRBJ1-2; D is uncertain. The germline gives CDR1 KGHSH, CDR2 LQKENI. This CDR3 comprises 11 residues. Trimming shortened V by 4 bases and J by 7 bases, and 7 bases separated the two germline ends. CDR3 sequence: CASSQGGGYTF. The DNA for the CDR3 is TGTGCCAGCTCACAGGGAGGTGGCTACACCTTC.

The J gene is TRBJ2-7, the V gene TRBV7-2; the match to TRBD2 covers 7 bases. The V and J ends lost 2 bases and 6 bases, in that order; junction bases with no gene match: 10. CDR3 size: 15 residues. Germline CDR1 and CDR2: SGHTA and FQGNSA. The CDR3 DNA is TGTGCCAGCAGCTTAAATGGCGGGAGTTCCCTCGAGCAGTACTTC. Protein product: CASSLNGGSSLEQYF.

Only a few counts were recorded for this clone. Other DNA sequences in this sample translate to the same CDR3. J is TRBJ1-2 and V is TRBV18; tentative D call: TRBD1 (5 bases). The CDR3 consists of 14 residues. V shed 3 bases and J shed 4 bases, with 12 bases lying between them. Per the germline V gene, CDR1 is KGHSH and CDR2 is LQKENI. This CDR3 reads CASSPVQGSYGYTF. The CDR3 coding sequence is TGTGCCAGCTCACCCGTGCAGGGCTCCTATGGCTACACCTTC.

The V gene is TRBV4-1, the J gene TRBJ1-5; D is uncertain. Germline CDR1 reads MGHRA; CDR2 reads YSYEKL. The CDR3 spans 14 residues. V lost 1 base and J lost 4, with 8 bases in between. CDR3 amino acids: CASSQVWLNQPQHF. In nucleotides, the CDR3 is TGCGCCAGCAGCCAAGTATGGTTAAATCAGCCCCAGCATTTT.

The chain has TRBV2 and TRBJ2-7; 10 bases match TRBD1. Germline CDR1 and CDR2: SNHLY and FYNNEI. With V trimmed by 5 bases and J by 6 bases, 4 bases remained unmatched. The CDR3 consists of 13 residues. The CDR3 loop is CASSRDRGGEQYF. The CDR3 coding sequence is TGTGCCAGCAGTCGGGACAGGGGAGGCGAGCAGTACTTC. The full variable domain, rest sourced from reference TRBV2 and TRBJ2-7, is EPEVTQTPSHQVTQMGQEVILRCVPISNHLYFYWYRQILGQKVEFLVSFYNNEISEKSEIFDDQFSVERPDGSNFTLKIRSTKLEDSAMYFCASSRDRGGEQYFGPGTRLTVT.